This T cell receptor (beta chain) was obtained from a study of beta chain features in type 1 diabetes. The investigators reverse transcribed all of the isolated RNA, so they sequenced expressed TCRB transcripts. Profiling relied on immunoSEQ multiplex PCR, and the TCRdb table lists in-frame clones only, not all of them. The sample yields nearly 250,000 clones, 68% seen once. Per donor, one heparinised blood draw averaged roughly 110 mL. This TCR was sampled from a man under 40 in good health. Sequencing input: naive CD4+ T cells from blood.

The CDR3 sequence: CASLRVDTDTQYF. The DNA of the CDR3 is TGTGCCAGCCTTCGTGTCGACACAGATACGCAGTATTTT. The V call is TRBV7-9, the J call TRBJ2-3; D uncertain. The CDR3 runs to 13 residues. Germline-derived CDR1 and CDR2 are SEHNR and FQNEAQ (reference sequence). The germline V and J ends were trimmed by 8 bases and 2 bases, with 11 bases remaining between them. Together with reference TRBV7-9 and TRBJ2-3, the CDR3 gives the full variable domain: DTGVSQNPRHKITKRGQNVTFRCDPISEHNRLYWYRQTLGQGPEFLTYFQNEAQLEKSRLLSDRFSAERPKGSFSTLEIQRTEQGDSAMYLCASLRVDTDTQYFGPGTRLTVL.